This T cell receptor beta chain derives from a study of blood T cell repertoires in COVID-19. Looking at the study overall: COVID-19 samples from acute and convalescent phases originated in the United States, Italy and Spain. PBMCs, B-cell-depleted T cells, or T cells provided the cDNA or gDNA that made up the material.

This CDR3 has 16 residues. The V gene lost 5 bases and the J gene lost 0 bases, with 14 bases spanning the gap. CDR1 is LNHDA and CDR2 is SQIVND in the germline V gene (reference sequence). Authors' processing steps: The authors estimated nucleated cell counts from reference gene primer amplification. Libraries were prepared by immunoSEQ multiplex PCR; TCRdb keeps only in-frame clonotypes and omits some of them. The V and J calls and the clone size are those of that table, but D and trimming were determined from the DNA. The sample records roughly 340,000 clones, roughly 86% being singletons. Those enrolled in Seattle joined during active infection and were followed longitudinally afterward.

The chain has TRBV19 and TRBJ2-1; no reliable D call. The source of this sequence is a woman aged 70-85 years with COVID-19, enrolled during active disease. The source material was peripheral blood. This CDR3 is CASSEPIRSSYNEQFF. CDR3 in DNA: TGTGCCAGTAGTGAGCCAATCCGGAGCTCCTACAATGAGCAGTTCTTC. The entire variable domain, with the rest obtained from reference TRBV19 and TRBJ2-1, is as follows: DGGITQSPKYLFRKEGQNVTLSCEQNLNHDAMYWYRQDPGQGLRLIYYSQIVNDFQKGDIAEGYSVSREKKESFPLTVTSAQKNPTAFYLCASSEPIRSSYNEQFFGPGTRLTVL.